The clone carrying this TCR beta chain was detected ten times or more. This entry belongs to a study of regulatory T cells in long-lasting Graves disease. Investigators prepared the TCR beta libraries by applying iRepertoire HTBI primers and Arm-PCR of CDR3 regions. TCRdb processed the multiplex PCR reads anew with MiXCR; each CDR3 protein has one entry. The table includes roughly 610,000 distinct CDR3 sequences, about 16% detected once. Indicated time point: newly diagnosed GD, antithyroid drugs for less than 3 months. PBMC-extracted RNA yielded the TCR library. This same sample was also taken into another study, of T cells in Graves' hyperthyroidism and ophthalmopathy.

Material: peripheral blood mononuclear cells (PBMCs), obtained at new diagnosis, from a patient treated with antithyroid drugs. The clonotype was recovered from a man aged 18 to 30 with Graves disease.

The CDR3 spells CASMGSLDEKLFF. CDR3 nucleotides: TGTGCCAGCATGGGGAGTCTTGATGAAAAACTGTTTTTT. The rearrangement uses TRBV2 and TRBJ1-4; no definite D call. The CDR3 is 13 amino acids. Germline V CDR1 and CDR2: SNHLY, FYNNEI. The V end lost 7 bases, the J end lost 6 bases, and 12 bases lay between the germline ends.